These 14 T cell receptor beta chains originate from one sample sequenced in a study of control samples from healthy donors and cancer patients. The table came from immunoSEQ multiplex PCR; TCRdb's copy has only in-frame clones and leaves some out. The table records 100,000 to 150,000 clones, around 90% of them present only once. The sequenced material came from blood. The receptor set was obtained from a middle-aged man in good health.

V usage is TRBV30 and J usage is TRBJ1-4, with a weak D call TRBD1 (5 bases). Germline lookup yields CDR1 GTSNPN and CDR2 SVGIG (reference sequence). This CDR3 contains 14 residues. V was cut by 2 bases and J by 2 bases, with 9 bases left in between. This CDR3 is CAWSLGPTNEKLFF. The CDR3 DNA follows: TGTGCCTGGAGTTTGGGGCCTACTAATGAAAAACTGTTTTTT.

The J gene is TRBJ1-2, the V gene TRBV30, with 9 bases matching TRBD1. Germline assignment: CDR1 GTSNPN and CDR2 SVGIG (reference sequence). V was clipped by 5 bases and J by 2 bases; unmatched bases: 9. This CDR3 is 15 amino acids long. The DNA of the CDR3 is TGTGCCTGGGTTCCCGGGACAGGGTCAAACTATGGCTACACCTTC. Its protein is CAWVPGTGSNYGYTF.

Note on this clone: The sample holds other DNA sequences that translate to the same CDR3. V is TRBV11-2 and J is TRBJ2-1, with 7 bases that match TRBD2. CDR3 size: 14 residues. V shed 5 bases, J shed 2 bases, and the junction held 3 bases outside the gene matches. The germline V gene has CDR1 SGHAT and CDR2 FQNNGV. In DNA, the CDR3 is TGTGCCAGCAGCCCGGCGGGGGCCTACAATGAGCAGTTCTTC. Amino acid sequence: CASSPAGAYNEQFF.

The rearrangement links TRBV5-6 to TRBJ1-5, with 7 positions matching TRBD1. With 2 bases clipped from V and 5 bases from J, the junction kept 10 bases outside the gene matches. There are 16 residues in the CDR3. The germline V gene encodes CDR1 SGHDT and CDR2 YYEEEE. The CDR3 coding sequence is TGTGCCAGCAGCTTCAACCACGGGACAGATTATCAGCCCCAGCATTTT. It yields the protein CASSFNHGTDYQPQHF.

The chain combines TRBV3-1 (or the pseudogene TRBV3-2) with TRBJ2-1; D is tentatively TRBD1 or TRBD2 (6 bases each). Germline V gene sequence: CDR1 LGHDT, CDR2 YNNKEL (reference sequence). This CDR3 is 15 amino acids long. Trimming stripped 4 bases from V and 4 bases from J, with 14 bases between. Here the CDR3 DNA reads TGTGCCAGCAGCCTAGAGGGGGGCGGGTACAATGAGCAGTTCTTC. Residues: CASSLEGGGYNEQFF.

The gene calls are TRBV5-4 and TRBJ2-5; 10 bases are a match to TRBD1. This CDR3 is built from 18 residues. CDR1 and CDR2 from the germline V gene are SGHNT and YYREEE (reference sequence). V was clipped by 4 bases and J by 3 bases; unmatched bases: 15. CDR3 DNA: TGTGCCAGCAGCGGGATGGGACAGGGGAGGAGCGTAAAAGAGACCCAGTACTTC. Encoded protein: CASSGMGQGRSVKETQYF.

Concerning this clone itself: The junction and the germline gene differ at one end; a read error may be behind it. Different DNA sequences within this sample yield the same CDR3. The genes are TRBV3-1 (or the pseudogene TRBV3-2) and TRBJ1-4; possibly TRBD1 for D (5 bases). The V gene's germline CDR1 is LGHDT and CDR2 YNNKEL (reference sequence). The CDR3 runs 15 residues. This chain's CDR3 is CASSPGPQAREKLFF. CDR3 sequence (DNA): TGTGCCAGTAGCCCGGGACCCCAAGCGCGGGAGAAACTGTTTTTT.

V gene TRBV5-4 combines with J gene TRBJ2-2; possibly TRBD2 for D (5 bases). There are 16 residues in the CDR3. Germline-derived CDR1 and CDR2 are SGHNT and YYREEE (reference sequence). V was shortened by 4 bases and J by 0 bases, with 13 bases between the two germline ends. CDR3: CASSRLGNTNTGELFF. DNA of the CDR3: TGTGCCAGCAGCCGACTCGGGAACACGAACACCGGGGAGCTGTTTTTT.

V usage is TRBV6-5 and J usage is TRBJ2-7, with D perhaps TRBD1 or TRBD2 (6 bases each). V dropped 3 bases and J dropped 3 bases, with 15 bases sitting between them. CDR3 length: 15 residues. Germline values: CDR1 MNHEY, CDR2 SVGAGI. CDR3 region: CASSYEGGAHYEQYF. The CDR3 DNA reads TGTGCCAGCAGTTATGAGGGGGGAGCCCACTACGAGCAGTACTTC.

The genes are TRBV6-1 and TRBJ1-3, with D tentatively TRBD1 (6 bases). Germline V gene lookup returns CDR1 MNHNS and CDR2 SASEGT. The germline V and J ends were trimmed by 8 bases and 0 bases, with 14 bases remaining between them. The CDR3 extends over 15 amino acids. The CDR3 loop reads CASGSRGYSGNTIYF. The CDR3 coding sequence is TGTGCCAGCGGGTCCAGGGGTTACTCTGGAAACACCATATATTTT.

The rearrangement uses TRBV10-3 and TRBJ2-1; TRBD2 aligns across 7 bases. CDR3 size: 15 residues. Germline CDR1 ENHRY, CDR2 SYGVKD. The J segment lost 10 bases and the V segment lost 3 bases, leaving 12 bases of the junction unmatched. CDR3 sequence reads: CAISDRNSGPREQFF. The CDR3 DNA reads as TGTGCCATCAGTGATCGGAATAGCGGGCCTAGGGAGCAGTTCTTC.

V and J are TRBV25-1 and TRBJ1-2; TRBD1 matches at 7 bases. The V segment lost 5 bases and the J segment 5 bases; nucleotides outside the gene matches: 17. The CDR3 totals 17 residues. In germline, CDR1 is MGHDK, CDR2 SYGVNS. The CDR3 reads CASSSSEGAHIRYGYTF. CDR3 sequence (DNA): TGTGCCAGCAGTAGCTCGGAGGGGGCGCATATTCGGTATGGCTACACCTTC.

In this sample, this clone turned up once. This CDR3 reads CATGGAISYNSPLHF. As DNA, the CDR3 is TGTGCCACCGGAGGGGCGATCTCCTATAATTCACCCCTCCACTTT. The chain couples TRBV19 to TRBJ1-6; D possibly corresponds to TRBD1 (5 bases). Trimming removed 10 bases at V and 0 bases at J, with 13 bases between. The CDR3 is 15 residues long. Germline V gene sequence: CDR1 LNHDA, CDR2 SQIVND (reference sequence). The full variable domain, in which reference TRBV19 and TRBJ1-6 provide the parts outside the CDR3, is DGGITQSPKYLFRKEGQNVTLSCEQNLNHDAMYWYRQDPGQGLRLIYYSQIVNDFQKGDIAEGYSVSREKKESFPLTVTSAQKNPTAFYLCATGGAISYNSPLHFGNGTRLTVT.

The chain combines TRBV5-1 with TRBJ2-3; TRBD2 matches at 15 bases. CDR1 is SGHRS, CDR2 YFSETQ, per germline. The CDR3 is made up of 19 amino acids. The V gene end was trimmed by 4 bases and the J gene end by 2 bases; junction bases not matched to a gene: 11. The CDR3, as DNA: TGCGCCAGCAGCGGCGGACTAGCGGGGGGGCAAGTGATCACAGATACGCAGTATTTT. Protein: CASSGGLAGGQVITDTQYF.